These 32 T cell receptor beta chains came from one sample sequenced in a study of T-cell reconstitution after alpha-beta-depleted transplantation in children. Construction of the TCRbeta library involved unique molecular identifiers. TCRdb recomputed calls from the PCR reads with MiXCR, one row per CDR3 protein. Among around 200,000 distinct CDR3 sequences listed, about a sixth were seen once. The sequenced sample was PBMCs, mostly from graft donor cells, obtained 360 days after TCRalphabeta/CD19-depleted stem cell transplant. The receptors were gathered from a male patient under 10 years old who had a stem cell transplant for acute lymphoblastic leukemia, so the T cells may come from the graft donor.

This clonotype was seen a handful of times. J is TRBJ2-1 and V is TRBV5-1, with a possible D match to TRBD2 (6 bases). Germline CDR1 reads SGHRS; CDR2 reads YFSETQ. V lost 1 base and J 7 bases, leaving 15 bases between the germline ends. The CDR3 contains 15 residues. The DNA for the CDR3 is TGCGCCAGCAGCTTGTGGAGGGGACCAGGGAATGAGCAGTTCTTC. Translating it yields CASSLWRGPGNEQFF.

The V call is TRBV12-3 or TRBV12-4, the J call TRBJ1-3; D remains unclear. Trimming cost V 6 bases and J 3 bases, with 6 bases left between them. This CDR3 region has 12 residues. Here the CDR3 reads CASRPGGNTIYF. For the CDR3, the DNA is TGTGCCAGCAGGCCCGGTGGAAACACCATATATTTT.

V is TRBV19 and J is TRBJ2-7; 7 positions match TRBD1. V lost 5 bases, J lost 4 bases, and 8 bases stayed unmatched. CDR1 LNHDA and CDR2 SQIVND come from the germline V gene (reference sequence). CDR3 size: 14 residues. The CDR3 DNA is TGTGCCAGTAGTCCGCGTGCCAGGGGGTACGAGCAGTACTTC. This gives the protein CASSPRARGYEQYF.

V is TRBV28 and J is TRBJ1-5, with D perhaps TRBD1 (5 bases). Trimming cost V 7 bases and J 9 bases, with 25 bases left between them. Germline V gene sequence: CDR1 MDHEN, CDR2 SYDVKM. CDR3 size: 16 residues. The CDR3 protein is CASNSHTGTGAGPQHF. In nucleotides, the CDR3 is TGTGCCAGCAATTCTCATACCGGGACCGGAGCAGGGCCCCAGCATTTT.

This rearrangement joins TRBV9 to TRBJ2-3, with D maybe TRBD2 (5 bases). CDR1 is SGDLS, CDR2 YYNGEE, per germline. Between the trimmed V and J ends, which lost 0 bases and 4 bases, there was a span of 12 bases. This CDR3 has 15 residues. CDR3: CASSVEGRGADTQYF. CDR3 in DNA: TGTGCCAGCAGCGTAGAGGGTCGGGGAGCAGATACGCAGTATTTT. The full variable domain, completed using reference TRBV9 and TRBJ2-3, is DSGVTQTPKHLITATGQRVTLRCSPRSGDLSVYWYQQSLDQGLQFLIQYYNGEERAKGNILERFSAQQFPDLHSELNLSSLELGDSALYFCASSVEGRGADTQYFGPGTRLTVL.

The chain is built from TRBV10-3 and TRBJ2-7; no clear D. The V and J ends lost 3 bases and 3 bases respectively, with 9 bases between them. The CDR3 is 13 amino acids. Per germline, CDR1 ENHRY and CDR2 SYGVKD. The CDR3 sequence: CAISEGPDYEQYF. The CDR3, as DNA: TGTGCCATCAGTGAAGGTCCCGACTACGAGCAGTACTTC.

DNA for the CDR3: TGTGCCATCAGTGAACAGGGGGCAATCGAGACCCAGTACTTC. Translated: CAISEQGAIETQYF. This chain uses TRBV10-3 with TRBJ2-5; the match to TRBD1 covers 9 bases. Germline trimming cut 3 bases from V and 5 bases from J; bases unmatched to any gene: 4. The CDR3 is 14 amino acids. Germline V gene data show CDR1 as ENHRY and CDR2 as SYGVKD.

V gene TRBV29-1 combines with J gene TRBJ2-2; D perhaps matches TRBD1 (6 bases). There are 17 residues in the CDR3. Trimming cost V 1 base and J 4 bases, with 19 bases left between them. Germline V lookup: CDR1 SQVTM, CDR2 ANQGSEA. Here the CDR3 DNA reads TGCAGCGTTGAAGTACAGGACCCAGGGGTTCTCACCGGGGAGCTGTTTTTT. It codes for CSVEVQDPGVLTGELFF.

Comments on this clonotype: One end of the junction fails to match germline, which may point to a read error. The rearrangement links TRBV20-1 to TRBJ2-1; 14 bases are shared with TRBD2. There are 14 residues in the CDR3. CDR1 is DFQATT, CDR2 SNEGSKA, per germline (reference sequence). CDR3 sequence: CSARGTSGSHEQFF. The CDR3 bases are TGCAGTGCAAGAGGGACTAGCGGGAGCCATGAGCAGTTCTTC.

The V and J genes are TRBV6-2 or TRBV6-3 and TRBJ2-7; D is undetermined. The V and J ends lost 6 bases and 0 bases respectively, with 12 bases between them. The germline V gene has CDR1 MNHEY and CDR2 SVGEGT. The CDR3 sequence is 14 residues long. The CDR3 nucleotides read TGTGCCAGCAGCTTCCGACGAGACTCCTACGAGCAGTACTTC. Amino acids: CASSFRRDSYEQYF.

This clonotype was found a few times. This sequence joins TRBV12-3 or TRBV12-4 and TRBJ2-1; no definite D call. Trimming shortened V by 3 bases and J by 12 bases, and 12 bases separated the two germline ends. The CDR3 sequence is 12 residues long. CDR3 nucleotide sequence: TGTGCCAGCAGTTTTACTTGGGTGGGGCAGTTCTTC. This gives the protein CASSFTWVGQFF.

This chain uses TRBV5-1 with TRBJ2-7; 8 positions match TRBD1. The ends lost 2 bases at V and 3 bases at J; junction bases unmatched: 7. CDR1 and CDR2 from the germline V gene are SGHRS and YFSETQ. The CDR3 sequence is 15 residues long. The chain's CDR3 is CASSFTGQGYYEQYF. The CDR3 DNA is TGCGCCAGCAGCTTTACAGGACAGGGTTACTACGAGCAGTACTTC.

Ten or more counts support this clonotype. The rearrangement joins TRBV5-5 to TRBJ1-2; possibly TRBD1 for D (6 bases). The CDR3 consists of 14 residues. Germline V CDR1 and CDR2: SGHKS, YYEKEE (reference sequence). The ends were cut back, 4 bases at V and 5 bases at J, with 15 bases in the middle. The CDR3 nucleotides read TGTGCCAGCAGCCCGCCGGGACACTTATATGGCTACACCTTC. The encoded protein is CASSPPGHLYGYTF.

A few counts support this clonotype. The chain has TRBV5-5 and TRBJ2-2; 7 bases agree with TRBD1. V lost 3 bases and J lost 2; bases outside the gene matches: 4. This CDR3 spans 15 amino acids. Germline CDR1 reads SGHKS; CDR2 reads YYEKEE (reference sequence). The CDR3 reads CASSSTGTNTGELFF. The CDR3 coding sequence is TGTGCCAGCAGCTCGACAGGGACCAACACCGGGGAGCTGTTTTTT.

This chain connects TRBV5-1 to TRBJ1-2; D perhaps matches TRBD1 (6 bases). Germline-derived CDR1 and CDR2 are SGHRS and YFSETQ. With 4 bases removed from V and 8 bases from J, the gap between germline ends came to 21 bases. The CDR3 is 15 residues long. The CDR3 coding sequence is TGCGCCAGCAGCAAAACCGGGACGGGACAAGGCGGCTACACCTTC. It yields the protein CASSKTGTGQGGYTF. Drawing the rest from reference TRBV5-1 and TRBJ1-2, the complete variable domain is KAGVTQTPRYLIKTRGQQVTLSCSPISGHRSVSWYQQTPGQGLQFLFEYFSETQRNKGNFPGRFSGRQFSNSRSEMNVSTLELGDSALYLCASSKTGTGQGGYTFGSGTRLTVV.

This rearrangement joins TRBV5-1 to TRBJ2-3; D is perhaps TRBD2 (6 bases). Germline CDR1 SGHRS, CDR2 YFSETQ. This CDR3 comprises 12 residues. The V gene lost 4 bases and the J gene lost 6 bases, with 9 bases spanning the gap. This chain's CDR3 is CASSTRGDTQYF. The CDR3 DNA reads TGCGCCAGCAGCACCCGGGGGGATACGCAGTATTTT.

This clonotype has more than one count but fewer than ten. The rearrangement joins TRBV5-1 to TRBJ2-3; possibly TRBD1 or TRBD2 for D (5 bases each). Trimming stripped 4 bases from V and 7 bases from J, with 22 bases between. CDR1 and CDR2 from the germline V gene are SGHRS and YFSETQ. The CDR3 has 16 residues. The CDR3 spells CASSGGLGLDPYTQYF. The CDR3 coding sequence is TGCGCCAGCAGCGGGGGTTTGGGCCTGGACCCGTATACGCAGTATTTT.

This clonotype appeared a few times. The rearrangement uses TRBV10-1 and TRBJ2-7; 8 bases line up with TRBD1. The J segment lost 3 bases and the V segment lost 4 bases, leaving 8 bases of the junction unmatched. Germline V CDR1 and CDR2: WNHNN, SYGVQD (reference sequence). CDR3 length: 15 residues. The CDR3 nucleotides read TGCGCCAGCAGTGGCCCCGGACAGGGCGACTACGAGCAGTACTTC. Translation gives CASSGPGQGDYEQYF.

The gene calls are TRBV6-2 or TRBV6-3 and TRBJ2-5, with D unresolved. In germline, CDR1 is MNHEY, CDR2 SVGEGT. The V end was cut by 6 bases, the J end by 1 base, with 15 bases between. The CDR3 totals 15 residues. CDR3 loop: CASRKFAGSQETQYF. CDR3 nucleotide sequence: TGTGCCAGCAGAAAATTCGCCGGGTCCCAAGAGACCCAGTACTTC.

This clonotype appeared a few times. V and J are TRBV5-1 and TRBJ1-1; 8 bases are a match to TRBD1. The germline gives CDR1 SGHRS, CDR2 YFSETQ. The CDR3 has 16 amino acids. The V and J ends lost 4 bases and 4 bases, in that order; junction bases with no gene match: 12. CDR3 in DNA: TGCGCCAGCAGCCAAAGGACAGGGATCGGGAGCACTGAAGCTTTCTTT. Protein: CASSQRTGIGSTEAFF.

The rearrangement uses TRBV12-3 or TRBV12-4 and TRBJ2-2, with D possibly being TRBD2 (6 bases). Trimming left V 3 bases short and J 1 base short, with 6 bases between. The CDR3 totals 14 residues. The CDR3 here is CASSFGGNTGELFF. CDR3 bases: TGTGCCAGCAGTTTCGGGGGGAACACCGGGGAGCTGTTTTTT.

The rearrangement joins TRBV7-9 to TRBJ2-3; possible D gene TRBD2, 6 bases. Trimming removed 1 base at V and 4 bases at J, with 12 bases between. Germline lookup yields CDR1 SEHNR and CDR2 FQNEAQ (reference sequence). The CDR3 sequence is 15 residues long. In DNA form, the CDR3 reads TGTGCCAGCAGCTTAGTTGCGGGATTATCAGATACGCAGTATTTT. This translates into CASSLVAGLSDTQYF. Full variable domain (missing parts from reference TRBV7-9 and TRBJ2-3): DTGVSQNPRHKITKRGQNVTFRCDPISEHNRLYWYRQTLGQGPEFLTYFQNEAQLEKSRLLSDRFSAERPKGSFSTLEIQRTEQGDSAMYLCASSLVAGLSDTQYFGPGTRLTVL.

J is TRBJ2-7 and V is TRBV9; D gene uncertain. Trimming stripped 0 bases from V and 3 bases from J, with 22 bases between. There are 18 residues in the CDR3. Germline V gene data show CDR1 as SGDLS and CDR2 as YYNGEE. The CDR3 reads CASSVAATVPSLYYEQYF. The CDR3 region has the DNA TGTGCCAGCAGCGTAGCGGCAACGGTTCCCTCGCTTTACTACGAGCAGTACTTC. The full variable domain, with the rest looked up from reference TRBV9 and TRBJ2-7, is DSGVTQTPKHLITATGQRVTLRCSPRSGDLSVYWYQQSLDQGLQFLIQYYNGEERAKGNILERFSAQQFPDLHSELNLSSLELGDSALYFCASSVAATVPSLYYEQYFGPGTRLTVT.

This clonotype was seen many times. This chain connects TRBV9 to TRBJ2-3; D is unresolved. Germline-derived CDR1 and CDR2 are SGDLS and YYNGEE. The germline V and J ends were trimmed by 4 bases and 1 base, with 13 bases remaining between them. CDR3 length equals 15 residues. CDR3 region: CASSPATPGTDTQYF. CDR3 sequence (DNA): TGTGCCAGCAGCCCCGCCACCCCTGGCACAGATACGCAGTATTTT.

This rearrangement joins TRBV6-1 to TRBJ1-1; 7 nucleotides line up with TRBD1. Trimming at V came to 4 bases and at J to 1 base, leaving 3 bases not matched to a gene. CDR1 and CDR2 (germline): MNHNS, SASEGT. This CDR3 spans 14 amino acids. The CDR3 region has the DNA TGTGCCAGCAGTGGACAGGGCCAGAACACTGAAGCTTTCTTT. This translates into CASSGQGQNTEAFF.

CDR3 DNA: TGTGCCAGCAGCCCCCGGGACTTCCTCGAGCAGTACTTC. It specifies CASSPRDFLEQYF. The genes are TRBV3-1 and TRBJ2-7, with a possible D match to TRBD2 (6 bases). The CDR3 spans 13 residues. Germline CDR1 reads LGHDT; CDR2 reads YNNKEL (reference sequence). V was trimmed by 4 bases and J by 6 bases, leaving 13 bases between them.

This clonotype was seen more than once but under ten times. This chain links TRBV10-3 with TRBJ1-2; TRBD1 aligns across 8 bases. This CDR3 has 12 residues. V shed 8 bases, J shed 5 bases, and the junction held 4 bases outside the gene matches. Germline V CDR1 and CDR2: ENHRY, SYGVKD. In DNA, the CDR3 is TGTGCCATCGACAGGGGCCTATATGGCTACACCTTC. Protein product: CAIDRGLYGYTF.

V gene TRBV10-3 combines with J gene TRBJ1-2; 10 bases are a match to TRBD1. V lost 6 bases to trimming and J lost 8 bases; unmatched junction nucleotides: 9. CDR1 and CDR2 (germline): ENHRY, SYGVKD. The CDR3 runs to 14 residues. The CDR3: CAIRRRQGAGGYTF. CDR3 nucleotides: TGTGCCATCAGGAGACGACAGGGGGCTGGAGGCTACACCTTC.

This clonotype was detected only a few times. The rearrangement uses TRBV27 and TRBJ2-2, with D tentatively TRBD1 (7 bases). Germline-derived CDR1 and CDR2 are MNHEY and SMNVEV (reference sequence). This CDR3 spans 14 amino acids. Deletions cut 11 bases from V and 4 bases from J, with 17 bases between. The CDR3 region is CAVGGKGATGELFF. DNA of the CDR3: TGTGCCGTCGGGGGAAAGGGGGCCACCGGGGAGCTGTTTTTT.

The V call is TRBV29-1, the J call TRBJ2-3; possible D gene TRBD1, 6 bases. The CDR3 sequence is 15 residues long. Germline loops: CDR1 SQVTM, CDR2 ANQGSEA. Trimming removed 6 bases from V and 2 bases from J, with 18 bases in between. CDR3 protein: CSVLPTGTTTDTQYF. CDR3 DNA: TGCAGCGTCCTCCCTACCGGGACAACCACAGATACGCAGTATTTT.

This chain joins TRBV12-3 or TRBV12-4 and TRBJ1-2; D perhaps matches TRBD1 (5 bases). Trimming took 3 bases from V and 2 from J, leaving 10 bases between them. The CDR3 totals 14 residues. Here the CDR3 reads CASSFGAGNYGYTF. CDR3 coding DNA: TGTGCCAGCAGTTTCGGGGCAGGGAACTATGGCTACACCTTC.

This rearrangement joins TRBV12-3 or TRBV12-4 to TRBJ2-7; D is perhaps TRBD1 or TRBD2 (5 bases each). The CDR3 extends over 15 amino acids. Trimming took 4 bases from V and 3 from J, leaving 16 bases between them. Written as DNA, the CDR3 is TGTGCCAGCAGTTCCCGGGACGTAGCCTTCTACGAGCAGTACTTC. Amino acids: CASSSRDVAFYEQYF.